The entry below gives a single T cell receptor (beta chain) sequence along with its context. The data were obtained in a study of T cell responses to AZD1222 COVID-19 vaccine. The data were produced by immunoSEQ multiplex PCR, yet TCRdb's version contains in-frame clones alone and is incomplete. The table has approximately 70,000 clones, about 91% seen once. This CDR3 is 13 amino acids long. V lost 4 bases, J lost 4 bases, and 1 base stayed unmatched. Germline CDR1 and CDR2: MNHEY and SMNVEV (reference sequence). J is TRBJ1-3 and V is TRBV27, with 7 bases matching TRBD1. The input for sequencing was peripheral blood, taken 28 days after the second dose of the MenACWY control vaccine. The TCR was taken from an adult who received the MenACWY meningococcal vaccine as a control. CDR3 residues: CASSSQGGNTIYF. The CDR3 DNA reads as TGTGCCAGCAGTTCACAGGGGGGAAACACCATATATTTT.